This T cell receptor beta chain was sequenced for a study of shared clonotypes between healthy human individuals. The V and J ends lost 2 bases and 1 base respectively, with 11 bases between them. Looked up from germline, CDR1 is SGHTA and CDR2 is FQGNSA. The length of the CDR3 is 15 residues. Repertoires were generated with immunoSEQ multiplex PCR, while TCRdb's copy carries only in-frame clones and drops some. The table records 2,500,000 or so clones, just over 90% of them present only once. The V gene is TRBV7-2, the J gene TRBJ1-1; D not resolved. The sequence derives from a man between 18 and 35 years old in good health. The sample comprised naive CD4+ T cells sorted from blood. Sample subset: CD45RA+ positively selected. The CDR3 spells CASSLLRIWNTEAFF. The DNA for the CDR3 is TGTGCCAGCAGCTTACTCAGAATCTGGAACACTGAAGCTTTCTTT.